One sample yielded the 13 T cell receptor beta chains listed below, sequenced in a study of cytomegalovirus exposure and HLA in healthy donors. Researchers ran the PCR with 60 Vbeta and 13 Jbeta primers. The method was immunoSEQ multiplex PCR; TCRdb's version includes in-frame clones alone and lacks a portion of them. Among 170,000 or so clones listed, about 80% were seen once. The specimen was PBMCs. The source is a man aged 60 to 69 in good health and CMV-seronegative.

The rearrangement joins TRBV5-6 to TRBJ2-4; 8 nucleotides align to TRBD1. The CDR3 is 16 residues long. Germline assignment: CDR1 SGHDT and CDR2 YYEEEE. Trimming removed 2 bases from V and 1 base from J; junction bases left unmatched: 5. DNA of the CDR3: TGTGCCAGCAGCTTACAGGGGGAGTTTGCCAAAAACATTCAGTACTTC. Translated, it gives CASSLQGEFAKNIQYF.

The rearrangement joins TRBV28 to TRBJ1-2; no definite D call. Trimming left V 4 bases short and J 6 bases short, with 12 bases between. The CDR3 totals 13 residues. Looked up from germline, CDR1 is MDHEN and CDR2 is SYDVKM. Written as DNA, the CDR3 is TGTGCCAGCAGTTCAATAACAGTCAATGGCTACACCTTC. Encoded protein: CASSSITVNGYTF.

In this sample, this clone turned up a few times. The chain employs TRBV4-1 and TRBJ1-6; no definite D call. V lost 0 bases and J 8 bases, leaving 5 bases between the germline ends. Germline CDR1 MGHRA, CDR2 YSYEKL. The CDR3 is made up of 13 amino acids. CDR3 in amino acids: CASSQEADSPLHF. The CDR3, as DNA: TGCGCCAGCAGCCAAGAAGCGGATTCACCCCTCCACTTT.

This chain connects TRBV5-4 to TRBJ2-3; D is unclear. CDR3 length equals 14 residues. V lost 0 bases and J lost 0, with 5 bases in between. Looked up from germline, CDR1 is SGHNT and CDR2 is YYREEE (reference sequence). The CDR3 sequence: CASSLGGSTDTQYF. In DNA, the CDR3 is TGTGCCAGCAGCTTGGGAGGAAGCACAGATACGCAGTATTTT. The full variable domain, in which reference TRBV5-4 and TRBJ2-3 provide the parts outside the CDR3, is ETGVTQSPTHLIKTRGQQVTLRCSSQSGHNTVSWYQQALGQGPQFIFQYYREEENGRGNFPPRFSGLQFPNYSSELNVNALELDDSALYLCASSLGGSTDTQYFGPGTRLTVL.

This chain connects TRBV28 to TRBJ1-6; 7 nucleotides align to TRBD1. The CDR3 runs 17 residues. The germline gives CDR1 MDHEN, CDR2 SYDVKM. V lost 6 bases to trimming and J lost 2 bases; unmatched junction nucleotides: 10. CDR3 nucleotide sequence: TGTGCCAGCAGGAGACGACAGGGTAGCGCCTATAATTCACCCCTCCACTTT. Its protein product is CASRRRQGSAYNSPLHF.

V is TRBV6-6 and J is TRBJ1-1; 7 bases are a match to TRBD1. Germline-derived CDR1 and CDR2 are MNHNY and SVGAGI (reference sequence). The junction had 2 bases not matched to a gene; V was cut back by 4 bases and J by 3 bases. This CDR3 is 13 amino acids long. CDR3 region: CASSFQGDTEAFF. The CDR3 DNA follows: TGTGCCAGCAGTTTCCAGGGGGACACTGAAGCTTTCTTT.

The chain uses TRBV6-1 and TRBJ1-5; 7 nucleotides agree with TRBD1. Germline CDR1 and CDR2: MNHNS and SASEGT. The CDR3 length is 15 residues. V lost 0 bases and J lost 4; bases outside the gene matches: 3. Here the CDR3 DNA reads TGTGCCAGCAGTGAAGCGGGACAGCAAAATCAGCCCCAGCATTTT. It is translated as CASSEAGQQNQPQHF.

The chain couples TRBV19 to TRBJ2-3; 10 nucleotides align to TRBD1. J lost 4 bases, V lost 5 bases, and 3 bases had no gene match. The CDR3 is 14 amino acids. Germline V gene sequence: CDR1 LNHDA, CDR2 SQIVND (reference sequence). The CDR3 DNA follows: TGTGCCAGTAGTGGGGACAGGGGAGCAGATACGCAGTATTTT. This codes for CASSGDRGADTQYF.

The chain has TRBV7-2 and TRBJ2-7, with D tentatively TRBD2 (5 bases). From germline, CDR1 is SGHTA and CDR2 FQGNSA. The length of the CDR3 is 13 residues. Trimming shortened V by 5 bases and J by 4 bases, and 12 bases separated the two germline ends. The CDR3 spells CASSPRREYEQYF. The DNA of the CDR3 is TGTGCCAGCAGCCCGAGACGGGAATACGAGCAGTACTTC.

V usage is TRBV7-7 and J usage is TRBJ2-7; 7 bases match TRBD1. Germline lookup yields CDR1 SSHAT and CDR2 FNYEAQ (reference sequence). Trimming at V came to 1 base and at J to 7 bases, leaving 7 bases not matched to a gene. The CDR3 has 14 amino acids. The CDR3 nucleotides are TGTGCCAGCAGCTTAGGTACAGGGGTGGATGAGCAGTACTTC. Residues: CASSLGTGVDEQYF.

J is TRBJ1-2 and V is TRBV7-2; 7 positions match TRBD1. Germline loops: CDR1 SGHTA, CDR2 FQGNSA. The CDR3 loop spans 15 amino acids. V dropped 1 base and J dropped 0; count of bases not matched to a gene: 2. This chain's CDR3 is CASSLGQGANYGYTF. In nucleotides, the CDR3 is TGTGCCAGCAGCTTAGGACAGGGAGCTAACTATGGCTACACCTTC.

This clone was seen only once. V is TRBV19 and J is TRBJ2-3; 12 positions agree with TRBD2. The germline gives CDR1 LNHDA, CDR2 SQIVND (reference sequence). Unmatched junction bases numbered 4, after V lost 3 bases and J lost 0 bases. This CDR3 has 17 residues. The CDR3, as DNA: TGTGCCAGTAGTATGGGGACTAGCGGGCCTAGCACAGATACGCAGTATTTT. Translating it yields CASSMGTSGPSTDTQYF. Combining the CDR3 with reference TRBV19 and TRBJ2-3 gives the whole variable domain DGGITQSPKYLFRKEGQNVTLSCEQNLNHDAMYWYRQDPGQGLRLIYYSQIVNDFQKGDIAEGYSVSREKKESFPLTVTSAQKNPTAFYLCASSMGTSGPSTDTQYFGPGTRLTVL.

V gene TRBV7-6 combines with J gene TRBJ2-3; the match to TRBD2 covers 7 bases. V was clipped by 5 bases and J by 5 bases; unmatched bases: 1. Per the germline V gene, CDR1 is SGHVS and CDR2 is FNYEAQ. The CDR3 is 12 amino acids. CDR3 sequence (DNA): TGTGCCAGCAGCGGGGGGGGAGATACGCAGTATTTT. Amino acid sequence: CASSGGGDTQYF.